The next 14 T cell receptor beta chains were all read from a single sample in a study of T cell repertoires in cytomegalovirus infection. For these receptors, no antigen is known. TCRdb re-derived calls from the reads in MiXCR, one entry per CDR3 protein. Of about 220,000 distinct CDR3 sequences in the sample, 30% to 45% were seen once. This specimen consisted of CD8+ T cells from cultured PBMCs, obtained from culture after CMV antigen stimulation. The receptors stem from a human donor in good health (CMV status not recorded). Some clones in this sample may be carry-over from other donors' samples.

The chain combines TRBV5-6 with TRBJ1-2; unclear D gene. The CDR3 loop spans 16 amino acids. V was pared by 0 bases and J by 8 bases, with 20 bases between. The germline V gene has CDR1 SGHDT and CDR2 YYEEEE. CDR3 in amino acids: CASSLEGSGIPWGYTF. DNA of the CDR3: TGTGCCAGCAGCTTGGAAGGGTCTGGTATTCCGTGGGGCTACACCTTC.

The chain couples TRBV12-3 or TRBV12-4 to TRBJ1-2, with 7 positions matching TRBD1. The trim removed 6 bases at V and 5 bases at J, leaving 3 bases unmatched. CDR3 size: 12 residues. CDR3 bases: TGTGCCAGCAGAACACAGGGGTATGGCTACACCTTC. Amino acid sequence: CASRTQGYGYTF.

The V gene is TRBV15, the J gene TRBJ2-5; no definite D call. Trimming removed 0 bases from V and 2 bases from J, with 10 bases in between. Germline CDR1 reads LNHNV; CDR2 reads YYDKDF (reference sequence). The CDR3 is 15 amino acids. The CDR3 loop reads CATSRDRGLQETQYF. The CDR3 coding sequence is TGTGCCACCAGCAGAGATAGAGGATTACAAGAGACCCAGTACTTC.

The CDR3 sequence: CASSPDRGQLGDTQYF. The CDR3 DNA reads as TGTGCCAGCAGTCCCGATAGGGGACAACTTGGGGATACGCAGTATTTT. The rearrangement uses TRBV28 and TRBJ2-3, with D maybe TRBD1 (6 bases). This CDR3 comprises 16 residues. Deletions cut 5 bases from V and 6 bases from J, with 21 bases between. Germline assignment: CDR1 MDHEN and CDR2 SYDVKM.

Details on this clonotype: The junction departs from germline at one end; a sequencing error may be responsible. The CDR3 coding sequence is TGTGCCAGCAGCAACCGGGACTCCGACAATGAGCAGTTCTTC. Translated: CASSNRDSDNEQFF. The rearrangement joins TRBV7-9 to TRBJ2-1, with a possible D match to TRBD2 (6 bases). The CDR3 has 14 residues. Germline lookup yields CDR1 SEHNR and CDR2 FQNEAQ (reference sequence). The full variable domain, completed using reference TRBV7-9 and TRBJ2-1, is DTGVSQNPRHKITKRGQNVTFRCDPISEHNRLYWYRQTLGQGPEFLTYFQNEAQLEKSRLLSDRFSAERPKGSFSTLEIQRTEQGDSAMYLCASSNRDSDNEQFFGPGTRLTVL.

This clonotype was counted ten times or more. The V and J genes are TRBV7-6 and TRBJ2-4, with TRBD2 matching 13 bases. The junction had 3 bases not matched to a gene; V was cut back by 5 bases and J by 2 bases. Per the germline V gene, CDR1 is SGHVS and CDR2 is FNYEAQ. This CDR3 is built from 16 residues. DNA for the CDR3: TGTGCCAGCAGCAAGGGACTAGCGGGGCCCAAAAACATTCAGTACTTC. Translation gives CASSKGLAGPKNIQYF. The entire variable domain, with the rest obtained from reference TRBV7-6 and TRBJ2-4, is as follows: GAGVSQSPRYKVTKRGQDVALRCDPISGHVSLYWYRQALGQGPEFLTYFNYEAQQDKSGLPNDRFSAERPEGSISTLTIQRTEQRDSAMYRCASSKGLAGPKNIQYFGAGTRLSVL.

The chain carries TRBV6-8 and TRBJ2-7, with 13 bases fitting TRBD2. The length of the CDR3 is 18 residues. The trim removed 8 bases at V and 2 bases at J, leaving 15 bases unmatched. The germline gives CDR1 MNHGY, CDR2 SAAAGT. CDR3 region: CASSFWTSGRTGPYEQYF. For the CDR3, the DNA is TGTGCCAGCTCATTCTGGACTAGCGGGAGAACGGGCCCCTACGAGCAGTACTTC.

The V gene is TRBV7-9, the J gene TRBJ2-1; TRBD2 matches 7 bases. V was pared by 5 bases and J by 6 bases, with 19 bases of the junction left unmatched. The CDR3 is 18 residues long. Germline V lookup: CDR1 SEHNR, CDR2 FQNEAQ (reference sequence). The CDR3 DNA follows: TGTGCCAGCAGCCCCACCCAATGGGAGGGGATGTCGGCCAATGAGCAGTTCTTC. Translating it yields CASSPTQWEGMSANEQFF.

This clonotype appeared a few times. V is TRBV7-9 and J is TRBJ1-1; 7 bases map to TRBD1. The J segment lost 5 bases and the V segment lost 1 base, leaving 7 bases of the junction unmatched. The CDR3 loop spans 15 amino acids. Germline assignment: CDR1 SEHNR and CDR2 FQNEAQ (reference sequence). The CDR3 coding sequence is TGTGCCAGCAGCTTAGGTGGGACAGAAGAAACTGAAGCTTTCTTT. Translation: CASSLGGTEETEAFF.

This clonotype was seen more than once but under ten times. The rearrangement joins TRBV7-3 to TRBJ2-1; perhaps TRBD2 as D (6 bases). The V gene lost 5 bases and the J gene lost 2 bases, with 10 bases spanning the gap. There are 14 residues in the CDR3. Germline CDR1 is SGHTA and CDR2 is FQGTGA. In DNA, the CDR3 is TGTGCCAGCAGCCTGGAGGGACCCTACAATGAGCAGTTCTTC. Protein: CASSLEGPYNEQFF.

This clonotype has a handful of counts. The chain employs TRBV7-9 and TRBJ1-5; D is perhaps TRBD1 (5 bases). Germline assignment: CDR1 SEHNR and CDR2 FQNEAQ (reference sequence). The CDR3 is 14 amino acids. V lost 5 bases, J lost 0 bases, and 8 bases lay in between. CDR3 in amino acids: CASSDRNSNQPQHF. CDR3 DNA: TGTGCCAGCAGCGACAGAAATAGCAATCAGCCCCAGCATTTT.

As concerns this clonotype: The junction departs from germline at one end; a sequencing error may be responsible. V is TRBV28 and J is TRBJ2-7, with a weak D call TRBD1 (6 bases). There are 16 residues in the CDR3. Germline V lookup: CDR1 MDHEN, CDR2 SYDVKM. The CDR3 loop is CASRENREVTTYAQYF. In DNA form, the CDR3 reads TGTGCCAGCAGGGAAAACAGGGAAGTAACGACCTACGCGCAGTACTTC.

V is TRBV7-2 and J is TRBJ1-5; maybe TRBD1 (5 bases). V dropped 0 bases and J dropped 1 base, with 7 bases sitting between them. The length of the CDR3 is 15 residues. Germline CDR1 and CDR2: SGHTA and FQGNSA. DNA of the CDR3: TGTGCCAGCAGCTTAGCGGGGGGGAGCAATCAGCCCCAGCATTTT. Translated, it gives CASSLAGGSNQPQHF.

The rearrangement joins TRBV7-3 to TRBJ1-1; D uncertain. V dropped 0 bases and J dropped 1 base, with 9 bases sitting between them. This CDR3 contains 15 residues. CDR1 and CDR2 from the germline V gene are SGHTA and FQGTGA. CDR3 nucleotides: TGTGCCAGCAGCTTAACAGCACACGGGAACACTGAAGCTTTCTTT. Translation gives CASSLTAHGNTEAFF. The complete variable domain, with remaining parts taken from reference TRBV7-3 and TRBJ1-1, reads GAGVSQTPSNKVTEKGKYVELRCDPISGHTALYWYRQSLGQGPEFLIYFQGTGAADDSGLPNDRFFAVRPEGSVSTLKIQRTERGDSAVYLCASSLTAHGNTEAFFGQGTRLTVV.